These 27 T cell receptor beta chains were all obtained from the same sample, sequenced in a study of blood T cell repertoires in COVID-19. The data were produced by immunoSEQ multiplex PCR, yet TCRdb's version contains in-frame clones alone and is incomplete. The data hold over 110,000 clones, with 75% to 90% observed a single time. The sequencing input was PBMCs or T cells enriched from blood (not recorded which). The receptors here all came from a man aged 55-75 years who had recovered from COVID-19.

CDR3 amino acids: CASSQQGQPQHF. DNA of the CDR3: TGTGCCAGCAGCCAACAGGGCCAGCCCCAGCATTTT. The rearrangement uses TRBV3-1 (or the pseudogene TRBV3-2) and TRBJ1-5; weak D call: TRBD1 (5 bases). V gave up 2 bases and J gave up 7 bases, with 6 bases separating them. The CDR3 has 12 residues. CDR1 LGHDT and CDR2 YNNKEL come from the germline V gene (reference sequence).

V usage is TRBV29-1 and J usage is TRBJ1-4, with D unresolved. The V gene's germline CDR1 is SQVTM and CDR2 ANQGSEA. The CDR3 consists of 15 residues. Deletions cut 0 bases from V and 4 bases from J, with 12 bases between. CDR3 loop: CSVEDQIAFNEKLFF. CDR3 DNA sequence: TGCAGCGTTGAAGATCAGATAGCTTTTAATGAAAAACTGTTTTTT.

This chain's CDR3 is CASSLGLAGNTEAFF. The CDR3 DNA is TGTGCCAGCAGCTTAGGACTGGCCGGGAACACTGAAGCTTTCTTT. The chain has TRBV7-8 and TRBJ1-1; D is unresolved. Trimming removed 1 base from V and 1 base from J, with 10 bases in between. The V gene's germline CDR1 is SGHVS and CDR2 FQNEAQ. The CDR3 contains 15 residues.

This rearrangement joins TRBV7-9 to TRBJ2-7; 11 bases align to TRBD1. Germline CDR1 SEHNR, CDR2 FQNEAQ (reference sequence). V dropped 5 bases and J dropped 6; count of bases not matched to a gene: 9. CDR3 length: 15 amino acids. This chain's CDR3 is CASSIGTGGLSEQYF. The CDR3 coding sequence is TGTGCCAGCAGCATAGGGACAGGGGGATTGTCCGAGCAGTACTTC.

This chain connects TRBV9 to TRBJ1-1; 7 bases line up with TRBD1. V was clipped by 6 bases and J by 5 bases; unmatched bases: 10. Looked up from germline, CDR1 is SGDLS and CDR2 is YYNGEE. This CDR3 contains 14 residues. The CDR3 coding sequence is TGTGCCAGCACCAAAGAAGGGGGCCTGACTGAAGCTTTCTTT. It codes for CASTKEGGLTEAFF.

V usage is TRBV4-2 and J usage is TRBJ2-1; the D gene is possibly TRBD2 (5 bases). Per germline, CDR1 LGHNA and CDR2 YNFKEQ. This CDR3 contains 14 residues. V lost 3 bases, J lost 6 bases, and 12 bases lay in between. CDR3 residues: CASSQPGSINEQFF. CDR3 DNA: TGTGCCAGCAGCCAGCCGGGATCGATCAATGAGCAGTTCTTC.

The gene calls are TRBV11-2 and TRBJ2-1; TRBD1 aligns across 10 bases. Germline V gives CDR1 SGHAT, CDR2 FQNNGV. Losses at the gene ends were 3 bases for V and 8 bases for J; bases not matched to a gene: 10. CDR3 length: 16 amino acids. The CDR3 loop reads CASSLRAGQGLDEQFF. The CDR3 region has the DNA TGTGCCAGCAGCTTGAGGGCGGGACAGGGGCTAGATGAGCAGTTCTTC.

The chain has TRBV14 and TRBJ1-3, with TRBD1 matching over 7 bases. Germline V gene lookup returns CDR1 SGHDN and CDR2 FVKESK. The CDR3 is made up of 17 amino acids. J lost 0 bases, V lost 4 bases, and 9 bases had no gene match. CDR3 nucleotide sequence: TGTGCCAGCAGCCGCTACAGGGGTCTAAACTCTGGAAACACCATATATTTT. It translates to CASSRYRGLNSGNTIYF.

The chain is built from TRBV6-4 and TRBJ2-7; 8 nucleotides agree with TRBD2. From germline, CDR1 is MRHNA and CDR2 SNTAGT. The J segment lost 1 base and the V segment lost 2 bases, leaving 7 bases of the junction unmatched. The CDR3 contains 16 residues. The CDR3 DNA reads as TGTGCCAGCAGTGACCGGGGGACTAGGACTTCCTACGAGCAGTACTTC. It translates to CASSDRGTRTSYEQYF.

The sample holds one count of this clone. V is TRBV18 and J is TRBJ1-6; maybe TRBD1 (6 bases). Trimming stripped 3 bases from V and 7 bases from J, with 10 bases between. CDR3 size: 14 residues. Germline CDR1 reads KGHSH; CDR2 reads LQKENI. CDR3 coding DNA: TGTGCCAGCTCACCTTTGGACAGAAATTCACCCCTCCACTTT. Protein sequence: CASSPLDRNSPLHF.

The rearrangement links TRBV19 to TRBJ1-1; TRBD1 is a possible D gene (6 bases). This CDR3 region has 16 residues. Germline V lookup: CDR1 LNHDA, CDR2 SQIVND (reference sequence). V gave up 7 bases and J gave up 8 bases, with 26 bases separating them. CDR3 protein: CASTKKGVPIRAEAFF. CDR3 DNA sequence: TGTGCCAGTACTAAAAAGGGGGTACCCATTCGGGCGGAAGCTTTCTTT. Filled out from reference TRBV19 and TRBJ1-1, the complete variable domain reads DGGITQSPKYLFRKEGQNVTLSCEQNLNHDAMYWYRQDPGQGLRLIYYSQIVNDFQKGDIAEGYSVSREKKESFPLTVTSAQKNPTAFYLCASTKKGVPIRAEAFFGQGTRLTVV.

The J gene is TRBJ1-1, the V gene TRBV10-3; 10 nucleotides line up with TRBD1. Germline V gene data show CDR1 as ENHRY and CDR2 as SYGVKD. Trimming cost V 7 bases and J 4 bases; bases outside gene matches: 9. The CDR3 is 15 amino acids. CDR3 protein: CAINSDRGRGTEAFF. For the CDR3, the DNA is TGTGCCATCAACTCTGACAGGGGGCGCGGCACTGAAGCTTTCTTT.

The gene calls are TRBV23-1 and TRBJ1-1, with D maybe TRBD1 (5 bases). TRBV23-1 is an ORF for which the function is uncertain. The CDR3 covers 12 residues. Trimming took off 3 bases at V and 8 bases at J, with 10 bases between the two ends. The CDR3 loop reads CASSHPDSEAFF. CDR3 coding DNA: TGCGCCAGCAGTCATCCCGACAGCGAAGCTTTCTTT.

This clone was seen only once. V is TRBV27 and J is TRBJ1-5; 9 nucleotides match TRBD1. This CDR3 region has 16 residues. Germline-derived CDR1 and CDR2 are MNHEY and SMNVEV (reference sequence). J was trimmed by 2 bases and V by 4 bases; bases with no gene match: 6. The CDR3 region is CASSYTGGSRNQPQHF. The DNA of the CDR3 is TGTGCCAGCAGTTACACAGGGGGCTCACGCAATCAGCCCCAGCATTTT.

J is TRBJ1-6 and V is TRBV27, with a tentative D call TRBD1 (6 bases). The V end was cut by 3 bases, the J end by 6 bases, with 9 bases between. CDR3 length: 14 amino acids. Germline assignment: CDR1 MNHEY and CDR2 SMNVEV (reference sequence). In DNA, the CDR3 is TGTGCCAGCAGTTTGGACAGATCTAATTCACCCCTCCACTTT. This translates into CASSLDRSNSPLHF.

The CDR3 DNA is TGTGCCAGCAGCTTGAGGGGTTTCGTTTACCAGAACACTGAAGCTTTCTTT. It encodes CASSLRGFVYQNTEAFF. V gene TRBV5-6 combines with J gene TRBJ1-1; D possibly corresponds to TRBD1 (5 bases). The CDR3 runs to 17 residues. The germline V gene encodes CDR1 SGHDT and CDR2 YYEEEE. The V and J ends lost 1 base and 1 base respectively, with 17 bases between them.

The V call is TRBV10-1, the J call TRBJ2-3, with 7 bases that match TRBD2. The J segment lost 6 bases and the V segment lost 3 bases, leaving 6 bases of the junction unmatched. This CDR3 is 14 amino acids long. Looked up from germline, CDR1 is WNHNN and CDR2 is SYGVQD (reference sequence). The CDR3 region has the DNA TGCGCCAGCAGTGATTCTCCCGGGAGGGATACGCAGTATTTT. This encodes CASSDSPGRDTQYF.

V is TRBV6-1 and J is TRBJ2-7, with no clear D. Trimming shortened V by 3 bases and J by 2 bases, and 8 bases separated the two germline ends. The CDR3 runs to 13 residues. Germline CDR1 is MNHNS and CDR2 is SASEGT. CDR3 region: CASSDRPAYEQYF. The CDR3 DNA sequence: TGTGCCAGCAGTGACAGGCCGGCCTACGAGCAGTACTTC.

The sample holds one count of this clone. This chain uses TRBV15 with TRBJ2-1; 8 bases match TRBD2. V shed 1 base and J 9 bases; nucleotides not matched to a gene: 11. CDR1 and CDR2 (germline): LNHNV, YYDKDF (reference sequence). This CDR3 spans 16 amino acids. The CDR3 region is CATSRGPGLEVGEQFF. CDR3 in DNA: TGTGCCACCAGCAGAGGACCGGGACTAGAAGTCGGTGAGCAGTTCTTC.

The rearrangement links TRBV10-3 to TRBJ1-6; possible D gene TRBD1, 6 bases. Germline V gives CDR1 ENHRY, CDR2 SYGVKD. There are 15 residues in the CDR3. Trimming removed 6 bases at V and 5 bases at J, with 14 bases between. This chain's CDR3 is CAISPRDTNNSPLHF. The DNA for the CDR3 is TGTGCCATCAGCCCCAGGGACACAAATAATTCACCCCTCCACTTT.

The V and J genes are TRBV15 and TRBJ1-5; a possible D gene is TRBD1 (5 bases). V lost 0 bases, J lost 3 bases, and 9 bases lay in between. Per germline, CDR1 LNHNV and CDR2 YYDKDF (reference sequence). The CDR3 has 15 residues. CDR3 nucleotide sequence: TGTGCCACCAGCAGAGAACAGGCGCTCAATCAGCCCCAGCATTTT. Protein sequence: CATSREQALNQPQHF. The variable domain in full, completed from reference TRBV15 and TRBJ1-5, reads DAMVIQNPRYQVTQFGKPVTLSCSQTLNHNVMYWYQQKSSQAPKLLFHYYDKDFNNEADTPDNFQSRRPNTSFCFLDIRSPGLGDTAMYLCATSREQALNQPQHFGDGTRLSIL.

This chain joins TRBV10-2 and TRBJ1-2; 8 bases map to TRBD1. The CDR3 length is 14 residues. Trimming took 8 bases from V and 4 from J; bases not matched to a gene: 9. Per germline, CDR1 WSHSY and CDR2 SAAADI. CDR3 bases: TGCGCCAGCGTAGGACAGGGTAGAGGCTATGGCTACACCTTC. Its protein is CASVGQGRGYGYTF.

This chain uses TRBV19 with TRBJ1-2; a possible D gene is TRBD1 (6 bases). The length of the CDR3 is 13 residues. V lost 3 bases, J lost 7 bases, and 12 bases lay in between. Germline V CDR1 and CDR2: LNHDA, SQIVND (reference sequence). The CDR3 loop reads CASSMLGGRGYTF. The CDR3 bases are TGTGCCAGTAGTATGCTTGGGGGCCGTGGCTACACCTTC.

This clone is a singleton in its sample. This sequence joins TRBV3-1 (or the pseudogene TRBV3-2) and TRBJ1-1, with D tentatively TRBD1 (6 bases). V lost 3 bases to trimming and J lost 10 bases, with 12 bases between them. The CDR3 has 12 residues. Germline V CDR1 and CDR2: LGHDT, YNNKEL (reference sequence). This CDR3 reads CASSHPTGGAFF. The CDR3 DNA follows: TGTGCCAGCAGCCACCCGACAGGCGGAGCTTTCTTT.

Worth noting for this clone: The same CDR3 also results from other DNA sequences found in this sample. This chain's CDR3 is CASSSQGYGYTF. DNA for the CDR3: TGTGCCAGCAGCTCACAGGGGTATGGCTACACCTTC. This sequence joins TRBV7-9 and TRBJ1-2; TRBD1 matches at 7 bases. CDR1 and CDR2 (germline): SEHNR, FQNEAQ (reference sequence). CDR3 length: 12 amino acids. Trimming cost V 4 bases and J 5 bases; bases outside gene matches: 1.

J is TRBJ1-2 and V is TRBV5-1, with TRBD1 identical over 7 bases. CDR3 length equals 15 residues. Trimming at V came to 2 bases and at J to 4 bases, leaving 8 bases not matched to a gene. Germline V CDR1 and CDR2: SGHRS, YFSETQ. The CDR3 is CASSFDGNRGYGYTF. The CDR3 DNA follows: TGCGCCAGCAGCTTTGACGGGAACAGGGGCTATGGCTACACCTTC.

The chain recombines TRBV5-8 with TRBJ1-5; D not certain. From germline, CDR1 is SGHTS and CDR2 YDEGEE. The CDR3 length is 9 residues. V was cut by 1 base and J by 13 bases, with 3 bases left in between. This chain's CDR3 is CASSLYQHF. The CDR3, as DNA: TGTGCCAGCAGCTTGTATCAGCATTTT.